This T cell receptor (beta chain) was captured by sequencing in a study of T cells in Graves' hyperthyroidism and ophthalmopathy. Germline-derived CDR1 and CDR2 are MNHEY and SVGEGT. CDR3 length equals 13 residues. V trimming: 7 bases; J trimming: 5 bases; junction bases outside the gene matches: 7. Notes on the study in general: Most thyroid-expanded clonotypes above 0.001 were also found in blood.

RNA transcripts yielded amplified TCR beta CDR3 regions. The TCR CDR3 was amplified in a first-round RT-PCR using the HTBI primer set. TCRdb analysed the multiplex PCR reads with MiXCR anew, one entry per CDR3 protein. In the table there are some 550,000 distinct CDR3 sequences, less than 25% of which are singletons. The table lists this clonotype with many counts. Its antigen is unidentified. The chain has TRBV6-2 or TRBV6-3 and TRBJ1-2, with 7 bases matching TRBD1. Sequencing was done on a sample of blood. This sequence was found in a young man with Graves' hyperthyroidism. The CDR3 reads CASNRGVWYGYTF. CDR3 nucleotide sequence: TGTGCCAGCAACAGGGGCGTCTGGTATGGCTACACCTTC.